This T cell receptor (beta chain) was retrieved from a study of T-cell reconstitution after alpha-beta-depleted transplantation in children. Study-wide points: T-cell counts and diversity at one year post-transplant came mainly from newly produced T cells.

Unique molecular identifiers were used to barcode this TCRbeta library. MiXCR, applied by TCRdb to the PCR reads, yields one record per CDR3 protein. Of over 5,000 distinct CDR3 sequences listed, 16% are singletons. V dropped 6 bases and J dropped 10 bases, with 16 bases sitting between them. The length of the CDR3 is 13 residues. CDR1 is SNHLY and CDR2 is FYNNEI in the germline V gene. In its sample, this clonotype ranks as medium-sized. The antigen is unknown. The chain has TRBV2 and TRBJ2-1, with D perhaps given as TRBD1 or TRBD2 (5 bases each). The specimen was PBMCs, mostly from graft donor cells, collected 60 days after TCRalphabeta/CD19-depleted stem cell transplant. The receptor comes from a male patient younger than 18 who had a stem cell transplant for acute myeloid leukemia, so the T cells may come from the graft donor. CDR3 amino acids: CASRGDPTIEQFF. In DNA form, the CDR3 reads TGTGCCAGCAGGGGGGACCCGACGATAGAGCAGTTCTTC.